This TCR beta chain derives from a study of immune evolution from preneoplasia to lung adenocarcinoma. The study's findings and limits: From normal lung to invasive adenocarcinoma, top clone frequencies appeared to decrease. Later-stage lesions appeared to have more T cells, more diversity, less clonality.

With respect to this clone: The antigen is not known.

The method was immunoSEQ multiplex PCR; TCRdb's version includes in-frame clones alone and lacks a portion of them. The data contain around 2,700 clones, around 82% of them singletons. V dropped 1 base and J dropped 0 bases, with 10 bases sitting between them. The CDR3 totals 16 residues. The germline V gene encodes CDR1 SGHTS and CDR2 YDEGEE. H&E slides confirmed each diagnosis, reviewed by two pathologists independently. The TCR sequence derives from a person between 70 and 80 years old with lung adenocarcinoma. The sample consisted of FFPE adjacent normal lung tissue. The rearrangement links TRBV5-8 to TRBJ2-2; D is uncertain. The CDR3 nucleotides read TGTGCCAGCAGCTTGATTAGGGCCCCGAACACCGGGGAGCTGTTTTTT. This encodes CASSLIRAPNTGELFF.